Listed here is a single T cell receptor (beta chain). Its antigen is unknown. The data originate from a study of lymphopenia after photon versus proton radiotherapy. Overall study findings and caveats: After the lymphocyte nadir, photon-treated repertoires showed oligoclonal expansion, especially of CD8+ Temra cells. Under photons, naive T cells and diversity fell while effector/memory populations rose. A bigger post-nadir fall in TCR diversity correlated inversely with survival time in deceased patients. Only patients who died were analyzed for survival; proton advantage is unproven.

Here immunoSEQ multiplex PCR was the method, and the copy in TCRdb shows in-frame clones only, minus some. In the table there are about 58,000 clones, roughly 83% of which are singletons. The CDR3 totals 15 residues. Germline trimming cut 2 bases from V and 4 bases from J; bases unmatched to any gene: 4. The sequence was obtained from a man in his 60s with pancreatic cancer. The chain is built from TRBV23-1 and TRBJ2-3; 9 positions match TRBD2. TRBV23-1 is known as an ORF, though its function is uncertain. Material: peripheral blood, obtained from a patient treated with proton-based radiotherapy. This chain's CDR3 is CASSQNGTSPDTQYF. CDR3 coding DNA: TGCGCCAGCAGTCAAAACGGGACTAGCCCAGATACGCAGTATTTT.